The rows below give T cell receptor beta chains drawn from one sample of a study of early T cells in non-severe SARS-CoV-2 infection. TCRdb re-analysed the 5' RACE reads in MiXCR, keeping a single row per CDR3 protein. The profile covers tens of thousands of distinct CDR3 sequences, with around 5.6% appearing a single time and 7.8% taken by the ten largest. Sequences were obtained from whole blood. Receptor source: an adult who was a healthcare worker with PCR-confirmed SARS-CoV-2 infection or an uninfected control (not recorded which). CDR3s include the opening cysteine and the closing phenylalanine or tryptophan. A D gene is named only where the DNA matches it firmly. Clone size appears in some rows only: once, few, many, or a class for an expanded clone.

j_gene,abundance,v_gene,d_gene,CDR3nt,CDR3aa
TRBJ1-1,few,TRBV3-2,-,TGTGCCAGCAGCGGCCGGACAGGTTCCTCGTTT,CASSGRTGSSF
TRBJ2-4,many,TRBV5-1,-,TGCGCCAGCAGCGTGGCCGGGACAGCCAAAAACATTCAGTACTTC,CASSVAGTAKNIQYF
TRBJ2-1,-,TRBV6-5,-,TGTGCCAGCAGTCGGCAGAGCTCCTACAATGAGCAGTTCTTC,CASSRQSSYNEQFF
TRBJ2-5,many,TRBV7-6,-,TGTGCCAGCAGCTCGACTAGAGGGGAGACCCAGTACTTC,CASSSTRGETQYF
TRBJ2-3,few,TRBV14,-,TGTGCCAGCAGCCAGTCCCACGGGGATACGCAGTATTTT,CASSQSHGDTQYF
TRBJ2-1,few,TRBV6-2/TRBV6-3,TRBD1,TGTGCCAGCAGATCCCACCACACCGGGACAGGGCCCTACAATGAGCAGTTCTTC,CASRSHHTGTGPYNEQFF
TRBJ2-5,few,TRBV2,TRBD1,TGTGCCAGCAGTGAAGACGGGACAGGGCAACAGACCCAGTACTTC,CASSEDGTGQQTQYF
TRBJ1-2,-,TRBV20-1,TRBD1,TGCAGTGCTAGAGACCAGGACAGGGGGAACTATGGCTACACCTTC,CSARDQDRGNYGYTF
TRBJ2-2,many,TRBV12-3/TRBV12-4,TRBD1,TGTGCCAGCTCACAGGGGTCTCCCGGGGAGCTGTTTTTT,CASSQGSPGELFF
TRBJ2-7,few,TRBV11-2,TRBD1,TGTGCCAGCAGCTTAGACTTGTGGGGACAGGGCAACTACGAGCAGTACTTC,CASSLDLWGQGNYEQYF
TRBJ2-1,few,TRBV5-1,TRBD1,TGCGCCAGCAGCTTAGGGACAGCATCCTACAATGAGCAGTTCTTC,CASSLGTASYNEQFF
TRBJ2-6,many,TRBV6-6,-,TGTGCCACCAGCCTAGGGGGGCCCGGGGAGGGGGCCAACGTCCTGACTTTC,CATSLGGPGEGANVLTF
TRBJ1-2,-,TRBV13,TRBD1,TGTGCCAGCAGCGCCAAGGACAGGGTAGGGGATGGCTACACCTTC,CASSAKDRVGDGYTF
TRBJ1-1,many,TRBV7-2,-,TGTGCCAGCAGCTCCCGGGACGGGGTAAACACTGAAGCTTTCTTT,CASSSRDGVNTEAFF
TRBJ2-7,few,TRBV6-2/TRBV6-3,TRBD1,TGTGCCAGCAGAAATACCGGGACAGACTACGAGCAGTACTTC,CASRNTGTDYEQYF